This T cell receptor beta chain was found in a study of human T cells and chemical hapten exposure. Individual cDNA molecules received unique molecular identifiers in the library. TCRdb used MiXCR to reprocess the reads, holding one entry per CDR3 protein. Of around 2,300 distinct CDR3 sequences in the sample, roughly 50% were seen once. Study conclusions and caveats: Significantly more large CDR3 similarity clusters arose among expanded TCRs than among controls. No alteration of TCRs above 1 in 1000 frequency was seen with DPC sensitization.

This clonotype was counted only a few times. As yet, its antigen is unknown. Sample treatment: therapeutic diphenylcyclopropenone sensitization with weekly scalp DPC. This CDR3 comprises 15 residues. Trimming cost V 0 bases and J 0 bases, with 12 bases left between them. CDR1 and CDR2 (germline): DFQATT, SNEGSKA (reference sequence). The specimen comprised whole blood, sampled before DPC sensitization or 2, 6, or about 24 weeks after (not recorded which). The chain has TRBV20-1 and TRBJ2-7, with D hard to call. The source is an adult with alopecia areata. Some clones in this sample may be carry-over from other donors' samples. This table probably holds off-target reads from a library built for another chain. The CDR3 reads CSAREARWSSYEQYF. Written as DNA, the CDR3 is TGCAGTGCTAGAGAGGCGCGGTGGAGCTCCTACGAGCAGTACTTC.